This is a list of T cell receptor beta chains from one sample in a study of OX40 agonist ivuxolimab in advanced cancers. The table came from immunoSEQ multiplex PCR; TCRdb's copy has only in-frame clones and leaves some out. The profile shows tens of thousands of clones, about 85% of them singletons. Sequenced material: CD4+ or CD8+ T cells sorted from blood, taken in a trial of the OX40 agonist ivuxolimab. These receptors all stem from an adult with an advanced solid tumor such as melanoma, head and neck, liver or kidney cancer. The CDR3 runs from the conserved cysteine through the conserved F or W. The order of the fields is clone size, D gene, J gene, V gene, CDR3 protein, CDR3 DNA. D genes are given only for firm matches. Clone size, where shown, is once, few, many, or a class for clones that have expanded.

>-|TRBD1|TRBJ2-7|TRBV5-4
CASSLPLNRGSYEQYF
TGTGCCAGCAGCTTGCCATTAAACAGGGGCTCCTACGAGCAGTACTTC
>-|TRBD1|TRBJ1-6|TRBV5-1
CASSDRDRVNNSPLHF
TGCGCCAGCAGCGACCGGGACAGGGTCAATAATTCACCCCTCCACTTT
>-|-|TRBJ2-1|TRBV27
CASSIGVPYNEQFF
TGTGCCAGCAGTATAGGGGTACCCTACAATGAGCAGTTCTTC
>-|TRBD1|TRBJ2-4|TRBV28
CASRRDRGRNIQYF
TGTGCCAGCAGGCGGGACAGGGGGCGGAACATTCAGTACTTC
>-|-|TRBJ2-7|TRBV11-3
CASRPSGVDYEQYF
TGTGCCAGCAGGCCGTCAGGGGTAGACTACGAGCAGTACTTC
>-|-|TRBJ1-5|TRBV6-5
CASSARGINQPQHF
TGTGCCAGCAGCGCCAGGGGAATCAATCAGCCCCAGCATTTT
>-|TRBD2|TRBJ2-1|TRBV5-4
CASSSGGAGRYNEQFF
TGTGCCAGCAGCAGCGGGGGGGCGGGAAGGTACAATGAGCAGTTCTTC
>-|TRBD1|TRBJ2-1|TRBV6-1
CASSPRDRVNNEQFF
TGTGCCAGCAGTCCGCGGGACAGGGTTAACAATGAGCAGTTCTTC
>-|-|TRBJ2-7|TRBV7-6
CASSLEDSYEQYF
TGTGCCAGCAGCTTAGAGGACAGCTACGAGCAGTACTTC
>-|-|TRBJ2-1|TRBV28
CASSLPGKGSYNEQFF
TGTGCCAGCAGCCTCCCCGGGAAAGGATCCTACAATGAGCAGTTCTTC
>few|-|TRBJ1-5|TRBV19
CASGGGNQPQHF
TGTGCCAGTGGGGGGGGGAATCAGCCCCAGCATTTT
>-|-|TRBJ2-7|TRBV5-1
CASSLEGGGLYEQYF
TGCGCCAGCAGCTTGGAAGGTGGCGGGCTCTACGAGCAGTACTTC
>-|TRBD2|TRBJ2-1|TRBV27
CASSLKGMIAGASNEQFF
TGTGCCAGCAGTTTAAAAGGTATGATAGCGGGGGCCAGCAATGAGCAGTTCTTC
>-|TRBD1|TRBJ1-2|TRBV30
CAWRQTGSNYGYTF
TGTGCCTGGAGGCAGACAGGGTCGAACTATGGCTACACCTTC
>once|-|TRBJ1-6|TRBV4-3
CASSQAGLGSPLHF
TGCGCCAGCAGCCAAGCAGGGCTTGGGTCACCCCTCCACTTT
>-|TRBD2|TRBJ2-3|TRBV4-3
CASSQERLAVSTDTQYF
TGCGCCAGCAGCCAAGAAAGACTAGCGGTTAGCACAGATACGCAGTATTTT
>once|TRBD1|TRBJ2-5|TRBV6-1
CVSGQASETQYF
TGTGTAAGCGGACAGGCCTCGGAGACCCAGTACTTC
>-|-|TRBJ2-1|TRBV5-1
CASSLGGFGNEQFF
TGCGCCAGCAGCTTGGGTGGTTTCGGCAATGAGCAGTTCTTC
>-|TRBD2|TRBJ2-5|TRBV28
CASSAPGLAGRETQYF
TGTGCCAGCAGTGCGCCCGGACTAGCGGGACGAGAGACCCAGTACTTC
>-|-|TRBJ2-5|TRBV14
CASSLERRVETQYF
TGTGCCAGCAGCCTCGAAAGGAGGGTTGAGACCCAGTACTTC
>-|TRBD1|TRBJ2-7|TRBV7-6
CASSLGQDAYEQYF
TGTGCCAGCAGCCTTGGACAGGACGCCTACGAGCAGTACTTC
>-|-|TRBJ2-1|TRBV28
CASSPLGGVYYNEQFF
TGTGCCAGCAGCCCGCTGGGTGGCGTGTACTACAATGAGCAGTTCTTC